A single T cell receptor (beta chain) is shown here with its context. This entry is derived from a study of blood T cell repertoires in COVID-19. In germline, CDR1 is SGHTA, CDR2 FQGTGA. Trimming took 0 bases from V and 2 from J, leaving 19 bases between them. The CDR3 has 18 residues. Individuals aged 18 to 89 years were recruited from 24 US areas. Original analysis: Scientists estimated how many nucleated cells there were by amplifying reference gene primers. TCRdb's table, derived via immunoSEQ multiplex PCR, lists solely in-frame clones and lacks some. Clonal size and the V and J genes are those of that table, whereas D and trimming came from the DNA. The profile covers just over 300,000 clones, with about nine tenths appearing a single time and over 8% taken by the ten largest.

The sequence was obtained from a woman between 35 and 50 years old who had recovered from COVID-19. The specimen was PBMCs or T cells enriched from blood (not recorded which). V is TRBV7-3 and J is TRBJ2-5; the D gene is possibly TRBD2 (6 bases). The CDR3 DNA is TGTGCCAGCAGCTTAACCGGGTTTTCTGGGACTCAACAAGAGACCCAGTACTTC. It encodes CASSLTGFSGTQQETQYF.